This note documents a single T cell receptor (beta chain) sequence. Its antigen is not known. A CD45RA+ naive subset and a CD45RA-negative memory subset were split from CD4+ cells. This entry is derived from a study of shared clonotypes between healthy human individuals. Findings of the study overall: Donor clonotype sharing was expected to depend on sequencing depth. It was observed that roughly 5.4% of naive CD4 clonotypes were shared across a handful of donors.

Replicate PCRs from sorted subsets contained approximately 190 ng DNA, which is approximately 30,000 T cell genomes. Only in-frame clones appear in the TCRdb table, and some are missing; sequencing was by immunoSEQ multiplex PCR. Found here are about 520,000 clones, about 96% of them singletons; the top ten hold about 0.064%. Trimming cost V 1 base and J 4 bases, with 19 bases left between them. This CDR3 is 17 amino acids long. From germline, CDR1 is SEHNR and CDR2 FQNEAQ (reference sequence). Material for sequencing was naive CD4+ T cells sorted from blood. Subset meaning: CD45RA+ positively selected. The sequence derives from a young woman in good health. V gene TRBV7-9 combines with J gene TRBJ2-5; possible D gene TRBD1, 5 bases. The CDR3, as DNA: TGTGCCAGCAGCTTAGAATCTCACGGGCAGGGCGGAGAGACCCAGTACTTC. Translation gives CASSLESHGQGGETQYF.